The 6 T cell receptor beta chains below all came from one sample that was sequenced in a study of neoadjuvant anti-PD-1 for oral cavity cancer. Produced via immunoSEQ multiplex PCR; TCRdb's table is partial and in-frame only. Of approximately 83,000 clones listed, about 84% are singletons. The specimen comprised PBMCs, sampled before nivolumab (anti-PD-1) treatment. These TCRs come from a person aged 40 to 85 with oral cavity squamous cell carcinoma.

The rearrangement uses TRBV5-1 and TRBJ2-1, with 8 bases matching TRBD2. V shed 7 bases and J 0 bases; nucleotides not matched to a gene: 6. Germline CDR1 reads SGHRS; CDR2 reads YFSETQ. The CDR3 has 15 residues. CDR3: CASAMAGGSYNEQFF. In DNA form, the CDR3 reads TGCGCCAGCGCGATGGCGGGAGGCTCCTACAATGAGCAGTTCTTC.

This chain links TRBV29-1 with TRBJ2-3, with D possibly being TRBD1 or TRBD2 (5 bases each). CDR1 is SQVTM, CDR2 ANQGSEA, per germline. This CDR3 contains 16 residues. V lost 3 bases and J 5 bases, leaving 21 bases between the germline ends. The CDR3 DNA sequence: TGCAGCGTTGAGGGGGACCGATCCTTGAGAGGAGATACGCAGTATTTT. Translated: CSVEGDRSLRGDTQYF.

This chain uses TRBV11-1 with TRBJ2-3; unclear D gene. CDR1 is SGHAT and CDR2 is FQDESV in the germline V gene (reference sequence). The V and J ends lost 2 bases and 2 bases respectively, with 8 bases between them. The CDR3 is 14 amino acids. In nucleotides, the CDR3 is TGTGCCAGCAGCTTAACACTTCTCACAGATACGCAGTATTTT. This gives the protein CASSLTLLTDTQYF.

V is TRBV7-2 and J is TRBJ2-2; D is uncertain. Germline V lookup: CDR1 SGHTA, CDR2 FQGNSA. The CDR3 is 12 residues long. V lost 3 bases, J lost 4 bases, and 3 bases lay in between. The chain's CDR3 is CASSFGTGELFF. The CDR3 bases are TGTGCCAGCAGCTTCGGCACCGGGGAGCTGTTTTTT.

This clone was picked up many times. The rearrangement joins TRBV6-1 to TRBJ1-4; D unclear. The ends were cut back, 7 bases at V and 0 bases at J, with 9 bases in the middle. This CDR3 comprises 14 residues. From germline, CDR1 is MNHNS and CDR2 SASEGT. The CDR3 nucleotides are TGTGCCAGCACCCTTAGCCCAACTAATGAAAAACTGTTTTTT. Its translation is CASTLSPTNEKLFF.

The genes are TRBV5-4 and TRBJ2-7; a possible D gene is TRBD2 (6 bases). V lost 1 base to trimming and J lost 0 bases, with 20 bases between them. The CDR3 contains 18 residues. Germline lookup yields CDR1 SGHNT and CDR2 YYREEE (reference sequence). The CDR3 loop reads CASSLRRGGGGTSYEQYF. The CDR3 DNA follows: TGTGCCAGCAGCTTGCGGCGGGGTGGTGGCGGAACCTCCTACGAGCAGTACTTC.